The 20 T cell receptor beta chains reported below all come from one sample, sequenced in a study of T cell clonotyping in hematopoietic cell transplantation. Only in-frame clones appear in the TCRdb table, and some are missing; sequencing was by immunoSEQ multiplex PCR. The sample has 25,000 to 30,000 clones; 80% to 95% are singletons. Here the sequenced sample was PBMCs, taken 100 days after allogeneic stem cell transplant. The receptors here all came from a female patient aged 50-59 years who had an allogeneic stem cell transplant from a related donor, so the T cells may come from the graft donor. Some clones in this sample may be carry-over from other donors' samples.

For the CDR3, the DNA is TGTGCCAGCACCCGCGAGGTAGGGTTCGGCTATGGCTACACCTTC. Its translation is CASTREVGFGYGYTF. The V and J genes are TRBV7-9 and TRBJ1-2, with D hard to call. Trimming took off 7 bases at V and 4 bases at J, with 19 bases between the two ends. The germline CDR1 and CDR2 sequences are SEHNR and FQNEAQ (reference sequence). This CDR3 is built from 15 residues.

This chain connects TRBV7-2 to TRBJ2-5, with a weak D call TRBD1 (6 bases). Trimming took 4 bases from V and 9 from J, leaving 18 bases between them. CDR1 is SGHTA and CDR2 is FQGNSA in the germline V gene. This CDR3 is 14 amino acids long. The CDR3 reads CASSSGQPGGAQYF. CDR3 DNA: TGTGCCAGCAGCTCCGGACAGCCTGGAGGCGCCCAGTACTTC.

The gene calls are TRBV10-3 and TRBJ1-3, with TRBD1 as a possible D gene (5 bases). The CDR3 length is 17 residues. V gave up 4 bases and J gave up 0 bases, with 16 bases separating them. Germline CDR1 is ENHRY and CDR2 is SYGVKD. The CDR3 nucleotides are TGTGCCATCAGTGGATCGGGAGTGGGACGCTCTGGAAACACCATATATTTT. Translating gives CAISGSGVGRSGNTIYF.

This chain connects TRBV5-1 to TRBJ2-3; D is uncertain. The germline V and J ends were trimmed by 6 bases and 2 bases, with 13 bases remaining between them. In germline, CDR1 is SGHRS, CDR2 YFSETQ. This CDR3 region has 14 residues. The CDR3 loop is CASTTFGFTDTQYF. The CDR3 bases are TGCGCCAGCACCACGTTCGGATTCACAGATACGCAGTATTTT.

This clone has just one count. CDR3 sequence reads: CASSLAQGSYEQYF. The CDR3, as DNA: TGCGCCAGCAGCTTGGCCCAGGGGTCCTACGAGCAGTACTTC. The J gene is TRBJ2-7, the V gene TRBV5-1, with D perhaps matching TRBD1 (6 bases). Germline V gene lookup returns CDR1 SGHRS and CDR2 YFSETQ. Trimming shortened V by 0 bases and J by 1 base, and 8 bases separated the two germline ends. The CDR3 spans 14 residues.

For the CDR3, the DNA is TGTGCCAGCACCAGGGGCGGCGTCACCGGGGAGCTGTTTTTT. The encoded protein is CASTRGGVTGELFF. This chain links TRBV6-5 with TRBJ2-2, with D perhaps matching TRBD1 (6 bases). Germline V CDR1 and CDR2: MNHEY, SVGAGI. This CDR3 contains 14 residues. V lost 7 bases to trimming and J lost 4 bases, with 13 bases between them.

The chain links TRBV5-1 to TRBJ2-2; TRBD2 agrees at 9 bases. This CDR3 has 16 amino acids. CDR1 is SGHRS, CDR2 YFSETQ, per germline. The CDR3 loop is CAGGLAGIPTTGELFF. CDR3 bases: TGCGCAGGGGGTCTAGCGGGGATCCCGACCACCGGGGAGCTGTTTTTT. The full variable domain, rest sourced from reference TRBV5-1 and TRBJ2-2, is KAGVTQTPRYLIKTRGQQVTLSCSPISGHRSVSWYQQTPGQGLQFLFEYFSETQRNKGNFPGRFSGRQFSNSRSEMNVSTLELGDSALYLCAGGLAGIPTTGELFFGEGSRLTVL.

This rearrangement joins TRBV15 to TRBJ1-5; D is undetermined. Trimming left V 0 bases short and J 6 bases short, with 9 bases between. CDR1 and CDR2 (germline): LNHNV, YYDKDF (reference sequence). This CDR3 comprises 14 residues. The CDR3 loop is CATSRDPELQPQHF. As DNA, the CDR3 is TGTGCCACCAGCAGAGATCCCGAACTTCAGCCCCAGCATTTT.

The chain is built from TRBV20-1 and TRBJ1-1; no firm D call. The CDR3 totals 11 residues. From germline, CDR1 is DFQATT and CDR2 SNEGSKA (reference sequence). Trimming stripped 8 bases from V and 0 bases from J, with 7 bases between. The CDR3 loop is CSMPMNTEAFF. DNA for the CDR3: TGCAGTATGCCAATGAACACTGAAGCTTTCTTT.

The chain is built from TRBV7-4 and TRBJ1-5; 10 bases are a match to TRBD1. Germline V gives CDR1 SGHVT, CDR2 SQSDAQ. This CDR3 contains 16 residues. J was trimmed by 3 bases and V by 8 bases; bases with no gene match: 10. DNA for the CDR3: TGTGCCAGCCCACGGGGGACAGGGGATTACAATCAGCCCCAGCATTTT. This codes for CASPRGTGDYNQPQHF.

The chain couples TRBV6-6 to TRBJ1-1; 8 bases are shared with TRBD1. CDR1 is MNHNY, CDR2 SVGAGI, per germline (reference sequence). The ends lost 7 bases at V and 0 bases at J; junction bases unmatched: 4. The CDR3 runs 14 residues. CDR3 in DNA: TGTGCCAGCATTCGGACAGGGTTGAACACTGAAGCTTTCTTT. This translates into CASIRTGLNTEAFF.

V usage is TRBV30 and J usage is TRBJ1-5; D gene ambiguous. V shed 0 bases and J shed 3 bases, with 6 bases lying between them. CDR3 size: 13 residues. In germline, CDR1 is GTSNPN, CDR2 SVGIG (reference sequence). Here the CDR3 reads CAWSVGYNQPQHF. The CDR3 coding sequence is TGTGCCTGGAGTGTAGGCTACAATCAGCCCCAGCATTTT.

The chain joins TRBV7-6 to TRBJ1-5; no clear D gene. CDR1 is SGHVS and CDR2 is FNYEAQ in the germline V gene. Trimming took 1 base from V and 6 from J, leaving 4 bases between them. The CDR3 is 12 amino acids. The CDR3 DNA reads TGTGCCAGCAGCTTAGAAGGTCAGCCCCAGCATTTT. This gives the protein CASSLEGQPQHF.

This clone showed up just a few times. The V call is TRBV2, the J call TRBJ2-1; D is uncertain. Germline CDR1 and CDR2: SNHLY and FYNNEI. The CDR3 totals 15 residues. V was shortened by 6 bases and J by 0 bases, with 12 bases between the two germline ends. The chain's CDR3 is CASSLLGFSYNEQFF. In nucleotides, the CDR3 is TGTGCCAGCAGCCTGTTAGGGTTCTCCTACAATGAGCAGTTCTTC.

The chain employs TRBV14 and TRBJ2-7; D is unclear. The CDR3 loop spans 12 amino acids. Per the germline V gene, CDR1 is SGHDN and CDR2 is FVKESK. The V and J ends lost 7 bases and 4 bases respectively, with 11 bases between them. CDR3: CASKSSSYEQYF. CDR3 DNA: TGTGCCAGCAAAAGCAGCTCTTACGAGCAGTACTTC.

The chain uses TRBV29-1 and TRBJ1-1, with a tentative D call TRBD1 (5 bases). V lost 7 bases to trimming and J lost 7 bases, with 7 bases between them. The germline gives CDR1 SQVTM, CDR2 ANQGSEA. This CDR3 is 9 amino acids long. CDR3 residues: CSAGGEAFF. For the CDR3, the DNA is TGCAGCGCCGGGGGTGAAGCTTTCTTT.

The DNA for the CDR3 is TGCAGCGTTGAAGTTGGCGCGTGGGACATTCAGTACTTC. Translating gives CSVEVGAWDIQYF. V usage is TRBV29-1 and J usage is TRBJ2-4; D gene unclear. The CDR3 totals 13 residues. Germline lookup yields CDR1 SQVTM and CDR2 ANQGSEA. Trimming pared 1 base from V and 8 bases from J, leaving 12 bases between.

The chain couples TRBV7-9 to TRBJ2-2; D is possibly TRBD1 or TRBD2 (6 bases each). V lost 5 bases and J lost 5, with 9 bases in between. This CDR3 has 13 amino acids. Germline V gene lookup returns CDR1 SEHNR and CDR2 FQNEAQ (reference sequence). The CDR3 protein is CASSAGHTGELFF. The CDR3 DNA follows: TGTGCCAGCAGCGCGGGACATACCGGGGAGCTGTTTTTT.

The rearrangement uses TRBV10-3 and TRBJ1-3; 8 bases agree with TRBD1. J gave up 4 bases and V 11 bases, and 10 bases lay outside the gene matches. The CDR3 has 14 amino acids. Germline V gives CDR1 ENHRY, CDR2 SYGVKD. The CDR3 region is CAHHQGAFGNTIYF. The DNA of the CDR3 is TGTGCCCATCATCAGGGGGCGTTCGGAAACACCATATATTTT.

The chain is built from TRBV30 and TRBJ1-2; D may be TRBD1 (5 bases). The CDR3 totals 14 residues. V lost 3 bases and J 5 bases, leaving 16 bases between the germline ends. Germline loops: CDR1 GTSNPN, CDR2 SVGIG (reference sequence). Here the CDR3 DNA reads TGTGCCTGGAGGGCCCGGGGGACGGGGTATGGCTACACCTTC. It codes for CAWRARGTGYGYTF.